This T cell receptor beta chain emerged from a study of blood T cell repertoires in COVID-19. About the research overall: Nucleic acid was either cDNA or gDNA, and it came from T cells, B-cell-depleted T cells, or PBMCs.

Between the trimmed V and J ends, which lost 4 bases and 7 bases, there was a span of 18 bases. CDR3 length: 15 residues. Germline-derived CDR1 and CDR2 are SGHRS and YFSETQ. Study processing details: How many nucleated cells were present was estimated from reference gene primer amplification. Profiled with immunoSEQ multiplex PCR; TCRdb holds only in-frame clones, not every one. V and J calls plus clone size are reproduced from that table; the DNA served to infer D and trimming. The sample includes about 320,000 clones, 85% seen only once; the top ten take around 1.8%. Clinical history reported by participants formed the basis on which cohorts were assigned.

The genes are TRBV5-1 and TRBJ1-5; D is unclear. The sample was PBMCs or T cells enriched from blood (not recorded which). The TCR comes from a woman in her 30s who had been exposed to COVID-19. The CDR3 DNA sequence: TGCGCCAGCAGCCCGGGATCCCTGCGGGGACAGCCCCAGCATTTT. Translation: CASSPGSLRGQPQHF.